This T cell receptor beta chain stems from a study of blood T cell repertoires in COVID-19. Generated by immunoSEQ multiplex PCR, the TCRdb table keeps only in-frame clones and is missing some. The sample has more than 110,000 clones, 75% to 90% seen once. The germline V gene encodes CDR1 MNHEY and CDR2 SVGAGI. This CDR3 is built from 15 residues. After removal of 6 bases from V and 7 bases from J, the junction contained 7 bases not matched to a gene. This clone occurred once. The rearrangement links TRBV6-5 to TRBJ2-1; 12 nucleotides align to TRBD2. Sequenced input: PBMCs or T cells enriched from blood (not recorded which). The source is a man over 45 who had recovered from COVID-19. The CDR3 sequence: CASSNGLAGLNEQFF. The DNA for the CDR3 is TGTGCCAGCAGCAACGGACTAGCGGGATTGAATGAGCAGTTCTTC.